The T cell receptor beta chain under discussion was sequenced for a study of shared clonotypes between healthy human individuals. Study background: Donors had three CD4 naive, three CD4 memory, two CD8 naive and one CD8 memory plate apiece. Findings of the study overall: The study found lower generation probabilities in non-shared clonotypes than in those shared by all four donors.

Notes on this clone: Its antigen is currently unknown.

Sequencing was performed with immunoSEQ multiplex PCR; in TCRdb, only in-frame clones are kept and a portion is missing. Here the sample spans around 2,000,000 clones, about 93% being singletons. Germline V gene sequence: CDR1 SGHTA, CDR2 FQGTGA. J was trimmed by 5 bases and V by 9 bases; bases with no gene match: 10. The CDR3 is 14 amino acids. Naive-designated CD8 cells lacked CD45RO, were positively enriched for CCR7, and omitted terminally differentiated effector memory CD45RA+ cells. Donors were Caucasian adults residing in Nashville, Tennessee, USA. This sequence joins TRBV7-3 and TRBJ2-1; 7 positions agree with TRBD1. The receptor comes from a man aged 18 to 29 in good health. Some clones in this sample may be carry-over from other donors' samples. The sample comprised naive CD8+ T cells from PBMCs. The CDR3 DNA reads as TGTGCCAGTTCGAGACAGGGCCGGGACAATGAGCAGTTCTTC. Its protein product is CASSRQGRDNEQFF.